These 19 T cell receptor beta chains share one sample of origin, sequenced in a study of cytomegalovirus exposure and HLA in healthy donors. It was with 60 Vbeta and 13 Jbeta primers that the PCR ran. This table comes from immunoSEQ multiplex PCR, and its TCRdb copy is limited to in-frame clones, with some not included. Of approximately 150,000 clones listed, roughly four fifths are singletons. Sequencing was performed on PBMCs. Receptor source: a male donor in good health and CMV-seronegative.

This clone has only a few counts. The CDR3 DNA reads as TGTGCCAGCAGCTTACAGGGTAGGGACACTGAAGCTTTCTTT. This codes for CASSLQGRDTEAFF. The chain couples TRBV6-6 to TRBJ1-1, with D maybe TRBD1 (6 bases). V was clipped by 6 bases and J by 3 bases, with 14 bases between them. The CDR3 has 14 amino acids. Germline V gene data show CDR1 as MNHNY and CDR2 as SVGAGI (reference sequence).

This chain links TRBV6-5 with TRBJ2-1, with 12 bases fitting TRBD2. The germline V gene has CDR1 MNHEY and CDR2 SVGAGI. The CDR3 is 15 residues long. Trimming took 5 bases from V and 4 from J; bases not matched to a gene: 3. CDR3 DNA sequence: TGTGCCAGCAGTAAAGGACTAGCGGGGTACAATGAGCAGTTCTTC. Its translation: CASSKGLAGYNEQFF.

The chain employs TRBV28 and TRBJ2-4; the match to TRBD2 covers 15 bases. Germline CDR1 MDHEN, CDR2 SYDVKM. V was pared by 1 base and J by 2 bases, with 6 bases of the junction left unmatched. CDR3 length: 19 amino acids. The CDR3 loop is CASSLYGTSGRFTKNIQYF. CDR3 coding DNA: TGTGCCAGCAGTTTATACGGGACTAGCGGGAGGTTTACCAAAAACATTCAGTACTTC.

CDR3 sequence reads: CASTMQGSGGNTIYF. The CDR3 DNA reads TGTGCCAGCACAATGCAGGGTAGCGGAGGAAACACCATATATTTT. This chain joins TRBV28 and TRBJ1-3; D is perhaps TRBD1 (5 bases). V was clipped by 7 bases and J by 4 bases, with 17 bases between them. The CDR3 contains 15 residues. Germline CDR1 and CDR2: MDHEN and SYDVKM. Based on the CDR3 plus reference TRBV28 and TRBJ1-3, the full variable domain is DVKVTQSSRYLVKRTGEKVFLECVQDMDHENMFWYRQDPGLGLRLIYFSYDVKMKEKGDIPEGYSVSREKKERFSLILESASTNQTSMYLCASTMQGSGGNTIYFGEGSWLTVV.

The chain links TRBV6-1 to TRBJ1-1; D is undetermined. The V gene lost 4 bases and the J gene lost 5 bases, with 14 bases spanning the gap. Germline CDR1 MNHNS, CDR2 SASEGT. The CDR3 covers 14 residues. The DNA for the CDR3 is TGTGCCAGCAGTGCCCGGCAGGTATCGACTGAAGCTTTCTTT. The encoded protein is CASSARQVSTEAFF.

The J gene is TRBJ2-1, the V gene TRBV5-4, with 11 bases that match TRBD2. CDR3 size: 16 residues. Germline V lookup: CDR1 SGHNT, CDR2 YYREEE (reference sequence). J gave up 7 bases and V 1 base, and 7 bases lay outside the gene matches. CDR3 DNA sequence: TGTGCCAGCAGCTTGAAAGTACTAGCGGGGGTGAATGAGCAGTTCTTC. Protein: CASSLKVLAGVNEQFF.

J is TRBJ2-1 and V is TRBV9; a weak D match, TRBD1 (6 bases). The length of the CDR3 is 13 residues. Germline assignment: CDR1 SGDLS and CDR2 YYNGEE. The ends were cut back, 2 bases at V and 10 bases at J, with 13 bases in the middle. The CDR3: CASSVGTTNEQFF. The CDR3 DNA is TGTGCCAGCAGCGTTGGGACAACCAACGAGCAGTTCTTC.

The chain is built from TRBV27 and TRBJ1-1; a possible D gene is TRBD1 (5 bases). Trimming took off 1 base at V and 1 base at J, with 7 bases between the two ends. Per germline, CDR1 MNHEY and CDR2 SMNVEV (reference sequence). The CDR3 is made up of 14 amino acids. The CDR3 region is CASSLYGQNTEAFF. The CDR3 DNA reads as TGTGCCAGCAGTTTATACGGACAGAACACTGAAGCTTTCTTT.

J is TRBJ2-3 and V is TRBV5-1, with 7 nucleotides matching TRBD1. CDR3 length: 16 residues. The J segment lost 0 bases and the V segment lost 3 bases, leaving 7 bases of the junction unmatched. CDR1 SGHRS and CDR2 YFSETQ come from the germline V gene. Written as DNA, the CDR3 is TGCGCCAGCAGCTCCACAGGGGTCTTAAGCACAGATACGCAGTATTTT. Its translation: CASSSTGVLSTDTQYF.

With respect to this clone: An end of the junction differs from the germline gene, which may be a read error. The V and J genes are TRBV5-1 and TRBJ2-7, with 8 nucleotides matching TRBD1. In germline, CDR1 is SGHRS, CDR2 YFSETQ. This CDR3 spans 15 amino acids. In nucleotides, the CDR3 is TGCGCCAGCAGCGTCTCGGGACAGGTCCCCTACGGGCAGTACTTC. It is translated as CASSVSGQVPYGQYF.

The chain has TRBV5-1 and TRBJ2-3, with D possibly matching TRBD2 (6 bases). The CDR3 runs 15 residues. Germline loops: CDR1 SGHRS, CDR2 YFSETQ. Trimming pared 7 bases from V and 3 bases from J, leaving 18 bases between. CDR3 amino acids: CASSWGETSTDTQYF. The DNA for the CDR3 is TGCGCCAGCTCCTGGGGGGAGACCTCAACAGATACGCAGTATTTT.

V gene TRBV6-5 combines with J gene TRBJ2-7; D not resolved. V was trimmed by 8 bases and J by 3 bases, leaving 14 bases between them. This CDR3 region has 13 residues. The germline gives CDR1 MNHEY, CDR2 SVGAGI. The CDR3 region is CASSVEADYEQYF. CDR3 sequence (DNA): TGTGCCAGCTCAGTAGAGGCAGACTACGAGCAGTACTTC.

This chain links TRBV6-1 with TRBJ2-7; 7 bases are shared with TRBD1. The junction had 12 bases not matched to a gene; V was cut back by 2 bases and J by 5 bases. The CDR3 runs to 16 residues. Germline values: CDR1 MNHNS, CDR2 SASEGT. In DNA, the CDR3 is TGTGCCAGCAGTGAATGGGGTTTGACAGGGAGTGACGAGCAGTACTTC. Translating gives CASSEWGLTGSDEQYF.

The gene calls are TRBV4-1 and TRBJ2-1; D gene uncertain. There are 11 residues in the CDR3. CDR1 and CDR2 (germline): MGHRA, YSYEKL. Trimming removed 7 bases from V and 7 bases from J, with 8 bases in between. This CDR3 is CASIRGNEQFF. The CDR3 DNA is TGCGCCAGCATCCGCGGTAATGAGCAGTTCTTC.

The V and J genes are TRBV13 and TRBJ2-3; 12 positions agree with TRBD1. CDR1 is PRHDT, CDR2 FYEKMQ, per germline (reference sequence). This CDR3 is 16 amino acids long. With 4 bases clipped from V and 4 bases from J, the junction kept 6 bases outside the gene matches. This chain's CDR3 is CASSYGTGGLPDTQYF. CDR3 DNA sequence: TGTGCCAGCAGCTACGGGACAGGGGGCCTCCCAGATACGCAGTATTTT.

This chain links TRBV28 with TRBJ2-3, with 10 bases aligning to TRBD2. Trimming took 6 bases from V and 4 from J; bases not matched to a gene: 7. CDR3 length: 15 amino acids. CDR1 and CDR2 from the germline V gene are MDHEN and SYDVKM. As DNA, the CDR3 is TGTGCCAGCAGGCCTAGACTAGCGGGCCCAGATACGCAGTATTTT. It codes for CASRPRLAGPDTQYF.

This clone was seen only once. Because the CDR3's place on the DNA is in doubt, the DNA is left out and the CDR3 is given as listed by TCRdb. The chain joins TRBV9 to TRBJ2-1; the D call in the table, TRBD2, was not verified against the DNA. 15 amino acids form the CDR3, both terminal residues included. Per the germline V gene, CDR1 is SGDLS and CDR2 is YYNGEE. CDR3 sequence: CASSVAGGANDLEFF.

Only one count was recorded for this clone. V and J are TRBV6-5 and TRBJ1-2; D is unresolved. Trimming cost V 2 bases and J 8 bases, with 12 bases left between them. This CDR3 comprises 13 residues. Germline values: CDR1 MNHEY, CDR2 SVGAGI. The CDR3 here is CASSYNSMEGYTF. CDR3 bases: TGTGCCAGCAGTTACAATAGCATGGAGGGCTACACCTTC.

This chain uses TRBV28 with TRBJ2-1, with 7 bases aligning to TRBD2. This CDR3 is 15 amino acids long. After removal of 4 bases from V and 9 bases from J, the junction contained 12 bases not matched to a gene. Germline lookup yields CDR1 MDHEN and CDR2 SYDVKM. CDR3 region: CASSSRTRGFGEQFF. CDR3 in DNA: TGTGCCAGCAGTTCCAGGACTAGGGGTTTCGGTGAGCAGTTCTTC. Together with reference TRBV28 and TRBJ2-1, the CDR3 gives the full variable domain: DVKVTQSSRYLVKRTGEKVFLECVQDMDHENMFWYRQDPGLGLRLIYFSYDVKMKEKGDIPEGYSVSREKKERFSLILESASTNQTSMYLCASSSRTRGFGEQFFGPGTRLTVL.